The 22 T cell receptor beta chains in this list originate from one sample, sequenced in a study of read filtering for tumor transcriptome and immune sequencing. This library used about 360 ng RNA and molecular barcoded adaptors spanning alpha/delta and beta/gamma chains. From the reads, TCRdb called clonotypes with MiXCR, one entry per CDR3 protein. This sample yields 30,000 to 35,000 distinct CDR3 sequences, of which 15% to 20% are seen a single time; roughly 17% belongs to the top ten. Sequences were obtained from a population of CD138-negative cells sorted from bone marrow. These receptors were obtained from a donor older than 35 with multiple myeloma.

As concerns this clonotype: Given a much more abundant clone one base away, this may be a read error. The chain combines TRBV12-3 or TRBV12-4 with TRBJ2-7; D remains ambiguous. CDR3 length equals 13 residues. This CDR3 reads CASSLFEVYKQYF. The CDR3 nucleotides read TGTGCCAGCAGTTTATTCGAAGTCTACAAGCAGTACTTC.

A note on this clonotype: With a much larger clone just one base away, this may be a read error. The CDR3 reads CAGTVGVVQHF. In nucleotides, the CDR3 is TGTGCAGGCACTGTAGGGGTCGTCCAGCATTTT. The rearrangement links TRBV2 to TRBJ1-5, with D possibly TRBD1 on 5 matching bases. This CDR3 region has 11 residues. Germline assignment: CDR1 SNHLY and CDR2 FYNNEI.

This clonotype came up many times. The V and J genes are TRBV7-9 and TRBJ1-2; D perhaps matches TRBD1 (6 bases). The germline V gene encodes CDR1 SEHNR and CDR2 FQNEAQ (reference sequence). The germline V and J ends were trimmed by 6 bases and 0 bases, with 26 bases remaining between them. The CDR3 runs to 19 residues. Here the CDR3 reads CASRPDQGKKSRANYGYTF. Written as DNA, the CDR3 is TGTGCCAGCAGACCTGACCAGGGGAAGAAAAGTAGGGCTAACTATGGCTACACCTTC.

A remark on this clonotype: At one end the junction does not follow the germline gene, possibly because of a read error. The rearrangement joins TRBV20-1 to TRBJ2-6; a possible D gene is TRBD2 (5 bases). Germline loops: CDR1 DFQATT, CDR2 SNEGSKA (reference sequence). The length of the CDR3 is 15 residues. The CDR3 region is CSTRDQRTGANVLTF. CDR3 in DNA: TGCAGTACTAGAGATCAAAGGACTGGGGCCAACGTCCTGACTTTC.

This clonotype was recorded at least ten times. This rearrangement joins TRBV3-1 to TRBJ1-1, with 7 bases fitting TRBD1. CDR1 is LGHDT and CDR2 is YNNKEL in the germline V gene (reference sequence). With 0 bases clipped from V and 3 bases from J, the junction kept 4 bases outside the gene matches. The CDR3 loop spans 15 amino acids. The CDR3 DNA reads TGTGCCAGCAGCCAAGATCCCCAGGGGGACACTGAAGCTTTCTTT. This codes for CASSQDPQGDTEAFF.

For this clonotype: The conserved phenylalanine or tryptophan normally closing the CDR3 is absent here, so this likely arose from a read error. The chain carries TRBV28 and TRBJ1-3; 7 bases fit TRBD1. There are 13 residues in the CDR3. Per germline, CDR1 MDHEN and CDR2 SYDVKM. The CDR3 reads CGTAQGAGNTIYL. The DNA of the CDR3 is TGTGGGACAGCCCAGGGGGCTGGAAACACCATATATCTT.

This clonotype was observed at least ten times. The chain links TRBV28 to TRBJ2-1; D not resolved. Trimming cost V 4 bases and J 10 bases, with 20 bases left between them. Germline V gene data show CDR1 as MDHEN and CDR2 as SYDVKM. The CDR3 has 15 residues. Here the CDR3 DNA reads TGTGCCAGCAGTTCCCTGGGAAGCAACGCGGTGGAGCAGTTCTTC. This encodes CASSSLGSNAVEQFF.

This clonotype was seen ten or more times. The chain links TRBV10-3 to TRBJ2-2; D perhaps matches TRBD2 (6 bases). V was cut by 4 bases and J by 4 bases, with 16 bases left in between. The germline CDR1 and CDR2 sequences are ENHRY and SYGVKD. CDR3 length: 16 residues. The CDR3 region has the DNA TGTGCCATCAGTGCCGCGACTATGGAGGGCACCGGGGAGCTGTTTTTT. Protein: CAISAATMEGTGELFF.

This clonotype was detected many times. The gene calls are TRBV7-3 and TRBJ2-3; TRBD1 might be the D (5 bases). Germline CDR1 reads SGHTA; CDR2 reads FQGTGA. There are 14 residues in the CDR3. V lost 1 base to trimming and J lost 4 bases, with 9 bases between them. Written as DNA, the CDR3 is TGTGCCAGCAGCTTAAAGGGGAAGCCAGATACGCAGTATTTT. As protein: CASSLKGKPDTQYF.

This clonotype was seen at least ten times. The chain employs TRBV28 and TRBJ2-1; no reliable D call. The CDR3 contains 15 residues. Trimming removed 5 bases at V and 4 bases at J, with 15 bases between. The germline V gene has CDR1 MDHEN and CDR2 SYDVKM. CDR3 in DNA: TGTGCCAGCAGTCCCAGAGGAACAGAATACAATGAGCAGTTCTTC. This sequence encodes CASSPRGTEYNEQFF.

This clonotype was counted many times. The chain has TRBV6-4 and TRBJ1-2; D gene uncertain. This CDR3 comprises 13 residues. The germline V gene encodes CDR1 MRHNA and CDR2 SNTAGT. V dropped 5 bases and J dropped 4 bases, with 11 bases sitting between them. CDR3 protein: CASSLDGIYGYTF. The CDR3 DNA is TGTGCCAGCAGTCTAGACGGAATCTATGGCTACACCTTC.

This clonotype was seen many times. The chain is built from TRBV5-4 and TRBJ2-3; TRBD2 matches 15 bases. Trimming took 4 bases from V and 2 from J; bases not matched to a gene: 8. This CDR3 contains 18 residues. Germline lookup yields CDR1 SGHNT and CDR2 YYREEE (reference sequence). CDR3 loop: CASSPGGTSGGITDTQYF. CDR3 DNA sequence: TGTGCCAGCAGCCCTGGAGGGACTAGCGGGGGGATCACAGATACGCAGTATTTT.

This clonotype was detected many times. The gene calls are TRBV20-1 and TRBJ1-6, with D possibly TRBD1 on 5 matching bases. Trimming removed 0 bases at V and 9 bases at J, with 15 bases between. This CDR3 is built from 15 residues. Germline CDR1 reads DFQATT; CDR2 reads SNEGSKA (reference sequence). In nucleotides, the CDR3 is TGCAGTGCTAGAGATCGTTGGCAGGGTAGTTCACCCCTCCACTTT. Translation gives CSARDRWQGSSPLHF.

Details on this clonotype: Compared with germline, one end of the junction differs, possibly owing to a read error. The CDR3 DNA reads as TGTGCCAGCAGTGCGGCGACAGGGGGTACGAACGCTGAAGCTTTCTTT. Translated, it gives CASSAATGGTNAEAFF. The genes are TRBV6-1 and TRBJ1-1; 9 nucleotides match TRBD1. The germline V gene encodes CDR1 MNHNS and CDR2 SASEGT. The CDR3 runs 16 residues.

This clonotype is deemed medium-sized. V gene TRBV10-3 combines with J gene TRBJ2-1; D unresolved. Trimming removed 11 bases at V and 5 bases at J, with 16 bases between. The CDR3 covers 13 residues. Per the germline V gene, CDR1 is ENHRY and CDR2 is SYGVKD. The CDR3 coding sequence is TGTGCCGCCTCCCCGGACCGTGACAATGAGCAGTTCTTC. This translates into CAASPDRDNEQFF.

Turning to this clonotype: A read error may produce the germline difference seen at one junction end. The CDR3 loop reads CATSGSSGHEIQYF. CDR3 bases: TGTGCCACCAGCGGTAGTAGTGGACACGAGATCCAGTACTTC. The chain is built from TRBV15 and TRBJ2-5; D might be TRBD1 (5 bases). Germline values: CDR1 LNHNV, CDR2 YYDKDF (reference sequence). This CDR3 comprises 14 residues.

This clonotype was recorded at least ten times. This chain joins TRBV20-1 and TRBJ2-7; TRBD1 might be the D (6 bases). The CDR3 sequence is 15 residues long. Per the germline V gene, CDR1 is DFQATT and CDR2 is SNEGSKA (reference sequence). V was pared by 3 bases and J by 5 bases, with 20 bases between. The CDR3 DNA sequence: TGCAGTGCTAGGCCTCAACAGGGTTCATGGGACGAGCAGTACTTC. Translating gives CSARPQQGSWDEQYF.

The sample holds many counts of this clonotype. This rearrangement joins TRBV11-2 to TRBJ1-1; 7 nucleotides align to TRBD1. The V gene's germline CDR1 is SGHAT and CDR2 FQNNGV. The CDR3 is 13 residues long. The J segment lost 4 bases and the V segment lost 5 bases, leaving 4 bases of the junction unmatched. The DNA of the CDR3 is TGTGCCAGCAGCCGAGAGGGGGCCACTGAAGCTTTCTTT. Protein: CASSREGATEAFF.

Details on this clonotype: Its ends do not fully match the called genes, so a read error is possible. The chain links TRBV3-1 to TRBJ2-1; the D is unclear. Germline CDR1 LGHDT, CDR2 YNNKEL (reference sequence). The CDR3 consists of 14 residues. The DNA of the CDR3 is TGTGCCAGCAGCCAAGATACTGGGCACAATGGGCAGCTCTTC. Its translation is CASSQDTGHNGQLF.

At least ten counts were recorded for this clonotype. The chain uses TRBV20-1 and TRBJ1-1; TRBD1 is a possible D gene (5 bases). The CDR3 is 11 residues long. The V and J ends lost 7 bases and 5 bases respectively, with 11 bases between them. In germline, CDR1 is DFQATT, CDR2 SNEGSKA (reference sequence). This CDR3 reads CSVGGKTEAFF. In DNA form, the CDR3 reads TGCAGTGTCGGGGGAAAGACTGAAGCTTTCTTT.

This clonotype was detected ten times or more. The chain recombines TRBV15 with TRBJ1-4; a weak D match, TRBD1 (5 bases). CDR1 and CDR2 (germline): LNHNV, YYDKDF (reference sequence). This CDR3 has 16 residues. Deletions cut 2 bases from V and 6 bases from J, with 16 bases between. CDR3 bases: TGTGCCACCAGCAGACAACCGGTCAGGGTTGATGAAAAACTGTTTTTT. Translated: CATSRQPVRVDEKLFF.

This clonotype has a count of ten or more. The chain links TRBV11-2 to TRBJ2-2; D is undetermined. V was trimmed by 6 bases and J by 0 bases, leaving 8 bases between them. The germline CDR1 and CDR2 sequences are SGHAT and FQNNGV. CDR3 size: 14 residues. CDR3 residues: CASRNDPNTGELFF. Written as DNA, the CDR3 is TGTGCCAGCAGGAATGACCCGAACACCGGGGAGCTGTTTTTT.